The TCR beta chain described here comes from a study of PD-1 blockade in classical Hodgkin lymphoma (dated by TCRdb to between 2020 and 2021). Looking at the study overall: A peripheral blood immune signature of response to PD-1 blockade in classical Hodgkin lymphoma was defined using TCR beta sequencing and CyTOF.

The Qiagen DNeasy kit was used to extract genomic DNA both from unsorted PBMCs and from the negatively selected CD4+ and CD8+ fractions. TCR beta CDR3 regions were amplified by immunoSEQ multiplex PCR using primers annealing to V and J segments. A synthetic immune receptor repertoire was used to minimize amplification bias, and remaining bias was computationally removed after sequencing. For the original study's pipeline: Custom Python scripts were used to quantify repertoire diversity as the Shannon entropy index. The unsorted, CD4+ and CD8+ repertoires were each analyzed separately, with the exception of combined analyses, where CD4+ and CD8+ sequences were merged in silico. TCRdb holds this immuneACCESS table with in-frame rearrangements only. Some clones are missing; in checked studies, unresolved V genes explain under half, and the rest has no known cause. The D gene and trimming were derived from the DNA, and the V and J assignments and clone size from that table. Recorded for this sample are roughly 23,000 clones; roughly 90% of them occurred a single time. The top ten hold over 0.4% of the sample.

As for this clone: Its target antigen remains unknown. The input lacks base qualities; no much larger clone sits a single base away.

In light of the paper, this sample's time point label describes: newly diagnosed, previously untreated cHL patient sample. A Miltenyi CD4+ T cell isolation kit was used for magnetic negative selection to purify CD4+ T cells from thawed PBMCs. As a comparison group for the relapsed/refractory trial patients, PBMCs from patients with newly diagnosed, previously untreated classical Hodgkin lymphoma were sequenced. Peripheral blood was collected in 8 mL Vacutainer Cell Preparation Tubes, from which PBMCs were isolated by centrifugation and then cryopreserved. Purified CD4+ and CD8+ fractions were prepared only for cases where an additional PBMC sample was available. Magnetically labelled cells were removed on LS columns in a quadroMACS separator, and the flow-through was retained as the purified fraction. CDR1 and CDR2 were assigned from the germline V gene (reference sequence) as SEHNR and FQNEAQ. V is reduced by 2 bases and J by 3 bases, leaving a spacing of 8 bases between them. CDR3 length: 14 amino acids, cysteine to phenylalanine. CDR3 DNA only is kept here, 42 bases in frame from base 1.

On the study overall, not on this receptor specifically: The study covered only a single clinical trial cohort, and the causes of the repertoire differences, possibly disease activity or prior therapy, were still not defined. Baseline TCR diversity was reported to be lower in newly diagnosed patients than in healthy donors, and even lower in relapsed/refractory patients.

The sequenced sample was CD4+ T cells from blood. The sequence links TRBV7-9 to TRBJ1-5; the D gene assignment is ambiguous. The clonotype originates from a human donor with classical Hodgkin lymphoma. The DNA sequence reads TGTGCCAGCAGCTTAACCGGGCCCAATCAGCCCCAGCATTTT. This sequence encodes CASSLTGPNQPQHF.